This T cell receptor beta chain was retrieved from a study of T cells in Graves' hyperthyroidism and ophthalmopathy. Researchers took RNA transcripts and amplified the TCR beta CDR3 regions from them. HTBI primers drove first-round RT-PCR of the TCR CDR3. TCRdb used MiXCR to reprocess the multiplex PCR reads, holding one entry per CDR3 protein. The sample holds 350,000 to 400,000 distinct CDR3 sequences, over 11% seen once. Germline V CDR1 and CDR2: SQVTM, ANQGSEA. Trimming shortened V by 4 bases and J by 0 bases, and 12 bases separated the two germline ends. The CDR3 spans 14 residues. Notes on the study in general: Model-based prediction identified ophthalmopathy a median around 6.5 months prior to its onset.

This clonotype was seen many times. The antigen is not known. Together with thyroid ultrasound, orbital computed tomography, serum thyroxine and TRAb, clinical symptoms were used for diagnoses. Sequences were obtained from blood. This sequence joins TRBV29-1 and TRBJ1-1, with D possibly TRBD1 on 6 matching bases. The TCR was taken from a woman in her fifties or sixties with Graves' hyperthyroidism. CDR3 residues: CSVVTGQMNTEAFF. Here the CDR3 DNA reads TGCAGCGTTGTGACTGGACAGATGAACACTGAAGCTTTCTTT.